What follows describes a single T cell receptor beta chain. The data are from a study of blood T cell repertoires in COVID-19. On the study more broadly: Sample material is recorded as cDNA or gDNA derived from T cells, B-cell-depleted T cells, or PBMCs.

V was pared by 4 bases and J by 5 bases, with 6 bases of the junction left unmatched. CDR3 length: 14 amino acids. In germline, CDR1 is SGHRS, CDR2 YFSETQ. Authors' data handling: Researchers report that nucleated cell counts were estimated from reference gene primer amplification. The repertoire was sequenced with immunoSEQ multiplex PCR; TCRdb's copy has only in-frame clones and lacks some. For V, J and clone size, that table is used; D and trimming come from the DNA. The sample records about 120,000 clones, around 80% being singletons. The J gene is TRBJ2-1, the V gene TRBV5-1, with 7 nucleotides matching TRBD2. This sequence was found in a woman aged 50 to 60 with acute or convalescent COVID-19. The sequencing sample was made of peripheral blood. The CDR3 region has the DNA TGCGCCAGCAGCATCGTAGCGGGTGACAATGAGCAGTTCTTC. As protein: CASSIVAGDNEQFF.